These 30 T cell receptor beta chains originate from one sample sequenced in a study of T cells in Graves' hyperthyroidism and ophthalmopathy. RNA transcripts gave rise to amplified TCR beta CDR3 regions. HTBI primers were used for first-round RT-PCR of the TCR CDR3. MiXCR was run by TCRdb on the multiplex PCR reads, yielding one entry per CDR3 protein. The data contain 300,000 to 450,000 distinct CDR3 sequences, roughly 14% of them singletons. Sequenced sample: blood. These receptors all come from a man aged 25 to 40 with Graves' hyperthyroidism that later progressed to Graves' ophthalmopathy.

The sample holds many counts of this clonotype. The genes are TRBV12-3 or TRBV12-4 and TRBJ1-4; D uncertain. The CDR3 length is 15 residues. Trimming cost V 2 bases and J 7 bases, with 14 bases left between them. In DNA form, the CDR3 reads TGTGCCAGCAGTTTAAGGACGGTAGGATTTGAAAAACTGTTTTTT. Translated, it gives CASSLRTVGFEKLFF.

This clonotype has ten or more counts. This chain uses TRBV7-8 with TRBJ2-4; no firm D call. The CDR3 length is 15 residues. Trimming pared 2 bases from V and 0 bases from J, leaving 8 bases between. Germline-derived CDR1 and CDR2 are SGHVS and FQNEAQ. The CDR3 spells CASSLQLVAKNIQYF. CDR3 DNA sequence: TGTGCCAGCAGCTTACAGTTAGTAGCCAAAAACATTCAGTACTTC.

This clonotype turned up a few times. One junction end does not reproduce the germline sequence, and a read error may be involved. The rearrangement links TRBV15 to TRBJ1-1, with D possibly being TRBD1 (5 bases). Germline assignment: CDR1 LNHNV and CDR2 YYDKDF (reference sequence). The CDR3 is 14 residues long. The CDR3 nucleotides are TGTGCCACCAGCAGAGGACAGCTGAACACTGGAGCTTTCTTT. It specifies CATSRGQLNTGAFF. Filled out from reference TRBV15 and TRBJ1-1, the complete variable domain reads DAMVIQNPRYQVTQFGKPVTLSCSQTLNHNVMYWYQQKSSQAPKLLFHYYDKDFNNEADTPDNFQSRRPNTSFCFLDIRSPGLGDTAMYLCATSRGQLNTGAFFGQGTRLTVV.

The chain has TRBV18 and TRBJ2-1, with D possibly matching TRBD2 (6 bases). This CDR3 contains 15 residues. V was pared by 0 bases and J by 2 bases, with 8 bases between. Germline V CDR1 and CDR2: KGHSH, LQKENI. CDR3 residues: CASSPPEGPYNEQFF. The CDR3 DNA reads as TGTGCCAGCTCACCACCGGAGGGACCCTACAATGAGCAGTTCTTC.

This clonotype was observed a handful of times. V usage is TRBV12-3 or TRBV12-4 and J usage is TRBJ1-2, with 9 bases that match TRBD1. The length of the CDR3 is 13 residues. Unmatched junction bases numbered 6, after V lost 5 bases and J lost 8 bases. CDR3 bases: TGTGCCAGCAGTGCCGGGACAGGGCGCGGCTACACCTTC. This codes for CASSAGTGRGYTF.

This clonotype was seen at least ten times. The chain has TRBV3-1 and TRBJ1-5, with D perhaps TRBD1 (5 bases). Trimming removed 1 base at V and 2 bases at J, with 15 bases between. Germline V gives CDR1 LGHDT, CDR2 YNNKEL (reference sequence). The CDR3 is 17 residues long. CDR3: CASSQGLRGRRNQPQHF. In DNA form, the CDR3 reads TGTGCCAGCAGCCAAGGCCTCCGGGGGAGACGCAATCAGCCCCAGCATTTT.

The J gene is TRBJ2-2, the V gene TRBV5-1, with D perhaps matching TRBD2 (6 bases). The CDR3 covers 16 residues. The V gene's germline CDR1 is SGHRS and CDR2 YFSETQ. Trimming took off 0 bases at V and 4 bases at J, with 13 bases between the two ends. The CDR3 loop is CASSLGLLAFTGELFF. The CDR3 coding sequence is TGCGCCAGCAGCTTGGGGCTACTAGCCTTCACCGGGGAGCTGTTTTTT.

This clonotype showed up just a few times. The chain joins TRBV7-2 to TRBJ2-3; D gene unclear. Trimming removed 5 bases from V and 6 bases from J, with 21 bases in between. Germline V CDR1 and CDR2: SGHTA, FQGNSA. The CDR3 has 16 residues. CDR3 DNA: TGTGCCAGCAGCAAAGATGACCAGATTCAAATCGATACGCAGTATTTT. Translation gives CASSKDDQIQIDTQYF.

V and J are TRBV6-1 and TRBJ2-1; D gene uncertain. Per germline, CDR1 MNHNS and CDR2 SASEGT. The CDR3 extends over 12 amino acids. Between the trimmed V and J ends, which lost 2 bases and 7 bases, there was a span of 6 bases. CDR3 sequence: CASSELGNEQFF. CDR3 DNA sequence: TGTGCCAGCAGTGAATTGGGGAATGAGCAGTTCTTC.

This clonotype was observed at least ten times. The rearrangement joins TRBV3-1 to TRBJ2-5; 7 nucleotides line up with TRBD1. Per germline, CDR1 LGHDT and CDR2 YNNKEL (reference sequence). The CDR3 length is 13 residues. V lost 4 bases and J lost 5; bases outside the gene matches: 4. The CDR3 loop reads CASSLKGQETQYF. The CDR3 nucleotides are TGTGCCAGCAGCCTCAAGGGACAGGAGACCCAGTACTTC.

This clonotype was counted a few times. The genes are TRBV5-5 and TRBJ1-2, with a possible D match to TRBD1 (5 bases). CDR3 length equals 15 residues. V was clipped by 4 bases and J by 3 bases, with 16 bases between them. Germline V lookup: CDR1 SGHKS, CDR2 YYEKEE (reference sequence). The CDR3 sequence: CASSPKTRGHYGYTF. DNA of the CDR3: TGTGCCAGCAGCCCTAAGACGCGGGGACACTATGGCTACACCTTC.

The chain employs TRBV6-1 and TRBJ2-2, with 8 bases identical to TRBD1. The CDR3 consists of 15 residues. V shed 3 bases and J 4 bases; nucleotides not matched to a gene: 4. CDR1 is MNHNS and CDR2 is SASEGT in the germline V gene. CDR3 residues: CASSDRQGSTGELFF. Here the CDR3 DNA reads TGTGCCAGCAGTGACCGACAGGGGAGCACCGGGGAGCTGTTTTTT.

This clonotype occurred many times. The chain carries TRBV27 and TRBJ1-1; weak D call: TRBD1 (6 bases). The CDR3 totals 15 residues. CDR1 is MNHEY, CDR2 SMNVEV, per germline (reference sequence). Trimming removed 0 bases at V and 1 base at J, with 9 bases between. The CDR3 coding sequence is TGTGCCAGCAGTTTATCCGGGGGGCCGAACACTGAAGCTTTCTTT. Its translation: CASSLSGGPNTEAFF.

This clonotype has a single count. A much larger clone differs from this one at a single base, so this may be a read error. The chain carries TRBV13 and TRBJ2-1; weak D call: TRBD2 (5 bases). This CDR3 spans 15 amino acids. The germline CDR1 and CDR2 sequences are PRHDT and FYEKMQ (reference sequence). CDR3 loop: CASSLVQRHGNDQFF. The CDR3 bases are TGTGCCAGCAGCTTAGTACAGCGGCACGGGAATGATCAGTTCTTC.

This sequence joins TRBV20-1 and TRBJ1-5; D uncertain. The CDR3 runs to 18 residues. The V gene lost 0 bases and the J gene lost 1 base, with 19 bases spanning the gap. In germline, CDR1 is DFQATT, CDR2 SNEGSKA (reference sequence). The CDR3 DNA is TGCAGTGCTAGAGAAGGGAGCCTTGTCAGGTGGAGCAATCAGCCCCAGCATTTT. It translates to CSAREGSLVRWSNQPQHF.

V and J are TRBV30 and TRBJ2-3; 10 bases are a match to TRBD1. Germline V gene lookup returns CDR1 GTSNPN and CDR2 SVGIG (reference sequence). The CDR3 is 15 residues long. Unmatched junction bases numbered 9, after V lost 5 bases and J lost 4 bases. The DNA of the CDR3 is TGTGCCTGGGACAGGGGGCGCGTAGGGGCAGATACGCAGTATTTT. Amino acids: CAWDRGRVGADTQYF.

J is TRBJ2-1 and V is TRBV24-1; 12 nucleotides line up with TRBD2. This CDR3 spans 15 amino acids. V gave up 2 bases and J gave up 8 bases; unmatched junction bases: 3. From germline, CDR1 is KGHDR and CDR2 SFDVKD. The CDR3 region is CATSDSSGGVYEQFF. CDR3 coding DNA: TGTGCCACCAGTGATTCTAGCGGGGGGGTCTATGAGCAGTTCTTC.

This clonotype was detected only a few times. The rearrangement uses TRBV13 and TRBJ1-1, with D tentatively TRBD1 (5 bases). V was clipped by 0 bases and J by 0 bases, with 17 bases between them. Germline V gene data show CDR1 as PRHDT and CDR2 as FYEKMQ (reference sequence). The CDR3 loop spans 18 amino acids. This CDR3 reads CASSLGYPGKGLNTEAFF. Here the CDR3 DNA reads TGTGCCAGCAGCTTAGGGTACCCGGGGAAGGGGTTGAACACTGAAGCTTTCTTT.

This clonotype has a handful of counts. The genes are TRBV29-1 and TRBJ1-2; a possible D gene is TRBD1 (5 bases). V was clipped by 7 bases and J by 5 bases, with 11 bases between them. Germline V CDR1 and CDR2: SQVTM, ANQGSEA. CDR3 size: 11 residues. CDR3 coding DNA: TGCAGCGCTGTGGGGGGATATGGCTACACCTTC. As protein: CSAVGGYGYTF.

The chain carries TRBV11-2 and TRBJ2-7; weak D call: TRBD1 (6 bases). Germline V gives CDR1 SGHAT, CDR2 FQNNGV. The CDR3 has 16 residues. V lost 0 bases to trimming and J lost 0 bases, with 12 bases between them. This CDR3 reads CASSLDVDRFSYEQYF. The CDR3 nucleotides read TGTGCCAGCAGCTTAGATGTAGACAGGTTCTCCTACGAGCAGTACTTC.

There are many counts of this clonotype. The V gene is TRBV12-3 or TRBV12-4, the J gene TRBJ1-6, with TRBD1 as a possible D gene (6 bases). V lost 3 bases and J lost 6, with 12 bases in between. CDR3 length: 15 amino acids. In nucleotides, the CDR3 is TGTGCCAGCAGTTTGTCAGGGGTGGGTAATTCACCCCTCCACTTT. As protein: CASSLSGVGNSPLHF.

This clonotype was counted at least ten times. This sequence joins TRBV7-9 and TRBJ2-1; TRBD2 agrees at 10 bases. CDR3 size: 16 residues. Trimming took 0 bases from V and 8 from J; bases not matched to a gene: 7. Germline CDR1 reads SEHNR; CDR2 reads FQNEAQ (reference sequence). The CDR3, as DNA: TGTGCCAGCAGCTTAGCGCAACTAGCGGGGTCCCATGAGCAGTTCTTC. Encoded protein: CASSLAQLAGSHEQFF.

This clonotype was detected many times. The chain recombines TRBV6-1 with TRBJ2-1; 7 bases are shared with TRBD2. CDR1 and CDR2 (germline): MNHNS, SASEGT. This CDR3 contains 15 residues. J gave up 4 bases and V 5 bases, and 8 bases lay outside the gene matches. The CDR3 nucleotides are TGTGCCAGCAGTTGGGGAGGGGACTCATACAATGAGCAGTTCTTC. Its protein product is CASSWGGDSYNEQFF.

V gene TRBV11-2 combines with J gene TRBJ2-1; tentatively, D is TRBD1 (5 bases). The CDR3 covers 14 residues. Trimming left V 3 bases short and J 7 bases short, with 13 bases between. The germline V gene has CDR1 SGHAT and CDR2 FQNNGV. CDR3: CASSLGRGWNEQFF. For the CDR3, the DNA is TGTGCCAGCAGCTTGGGTAGGGGTTGGAATGAGCAGTTCTTC.

The chain couples TRBV4-1 to TRBJ2-1; 11 positions match TRBD2. Germline V gene data show CDR1 as MGHRA and CDR2 as YSYEKL. The V segment lost 0 bases and the J segment 7 bases; nucleotides outside the gene matches: 5. CDR3 length: 16 residues. The CDR3 coding sequence is TGCGCCAGCAGCCAAGAAATAGCGGGGGGGATAAATGAGCAGTTCTTC. Translating it yields CASSQEIAGGINEQFF.

This clonotype was found once. One end of the junction varies from germline; a read error may be responsible. The chain has TRBV20-1 and TRBJ1-5; perhaps TRBD1 as D (6 bases). The germline CDR1 and CDR2 sequences are DFQATT and SNEGSKA (reference sequence). The CDR3 has 13 residues. CDR3 nucleotides: TGCAGTGCTAGGTCAGGGGCAGGGCAGCTCCAGCATTTT. As protein: CSARSGAGQLQHF.

There are many counts of this clonotype. The gene calls are TRBV5-1 and TRBJ1-5, with D unclear. V lost 0 bases and J lost 3, with 4 bases in between. Germline V gene sequence: CDR1 SGHRS, CDR2 YFSETQ. The CDR3 runs to 13 residues. CDR3 sequence reads: CASSLEYNQPQHF. CDR3 in DNA: TGCGCCAGCAGCTTGGAATACAATCAGCCCCAGCATTTT.

The gene calls are TRBV5-1 and TRBJ2-1; 10 nucleotides align to TRBD2. Germline V gene sequence: CDR1 SGHRS, CDR2 YFSETQ. CDR3 length: 16 amino acids. The V and J ends lost 1 base and 6 bases, in that order; junction bases with no gene match: 7. In nucleotides, the CDR3 is TGCGCCAGCAGCTTGAGGCCTAGCGGGGGTTCCAATGAGCAGTTCTTC. It encodes CASSLRPSGGSNEQFF.

CDR3 bases: TGTGCCAGCAGTTTAGGGGGACAGGGGCTCGAGACCCAGTACTTC. This gives the protein CASSLGGQGLETQYF. The V and J genes are TRBV12-3 or TRBV12-4 and TRBJ2-5; 10 bases fit TRBD1. Trimming cost V 1 base and J 5 bases; bases outside gene matches: 4. This CDR3 contains 15 residues.

This clonotype was seen many times. V and J are TRBV11-2 and TRBJ1-2; D gene unclear. Germline V CDR1 and CDR2: SGHAT, FQNNGV. Deletions cut 2 bases from V and 8 bases from J, with 9 bases between. This CDR3 has 12 amino acids. The CDR3 region has the DNA TGTGCCAGCAGCTTACTCTCGAGGGGCTACACCTTC. Its translation: CASSLLSRGYTF.